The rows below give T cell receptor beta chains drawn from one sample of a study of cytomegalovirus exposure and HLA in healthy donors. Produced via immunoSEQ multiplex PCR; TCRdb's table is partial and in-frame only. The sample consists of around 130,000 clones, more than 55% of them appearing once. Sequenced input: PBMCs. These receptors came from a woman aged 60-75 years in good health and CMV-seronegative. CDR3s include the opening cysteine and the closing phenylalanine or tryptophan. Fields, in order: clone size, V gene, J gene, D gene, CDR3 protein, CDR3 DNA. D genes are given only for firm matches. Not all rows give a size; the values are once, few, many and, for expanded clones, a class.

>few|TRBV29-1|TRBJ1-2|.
CSVSGGGGYTF
TGCAGCGTGTCGGGGGGGGGTGGCTACACCTTC
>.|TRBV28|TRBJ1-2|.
CASSSGLGGYTF
TGTGCCAGCAGTTCGGGATTAGGGGGCTACACCTTC
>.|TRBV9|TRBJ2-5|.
CASSVEARLTQETQYF
TGTGCCAGCAGCGTAGAGGCCAGACTGACCCAAGAGACCCAGTACTTC
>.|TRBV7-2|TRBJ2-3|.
CASSPYSTGTDTQYF
TGTGCCAGCAGCCCTTACTCTACGGGGACAGATACGCAGTATTTT
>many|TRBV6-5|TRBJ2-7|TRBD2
CASRAGTYEQYF
TGTGCCAGCCGAGCGGGGACCTACGAGCAGTACTTC
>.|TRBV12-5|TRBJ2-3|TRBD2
CARDSGRVGDTQYF
TGTGCCCGGGATAGCGGGAGGGTAGGAGATACGCAGTATTTT
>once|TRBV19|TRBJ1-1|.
CASSPRVSSMNTEAFF
TGTGCCAGTAGTCCCCGGGTCAGTTCGATGAACACTGAAGCTTTCTTT
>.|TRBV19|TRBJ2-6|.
CASSIVGLSGANVLTF
TGTGCCAGTAGTATAGTCGGACTGTCTGGGGCCAACGTCCTGACTTTC
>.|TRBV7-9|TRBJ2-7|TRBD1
CASSPLPGQDTYEQYF
TGTGCCAGCAGCCCACTCCCGGGACAGGACACCTACGAGCAGTACTTC
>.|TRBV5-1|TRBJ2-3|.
CASSLEVSWTDTQYF
TGCGCCAGCAGCTTGGAGGTTAGCTGGACAGATACGCAGTATTTT
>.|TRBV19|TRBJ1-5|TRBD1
CASSGRQGHQPQHF
TGTGCCAGTAGTGGGAGACAGGGCCATCAGCCCCAGCATTTT
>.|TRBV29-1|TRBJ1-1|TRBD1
CSVARTGVNTEAFF
TGCAGCGTCGCGCGGACAGGGGTGAACACTGAAGCTTTCTTT
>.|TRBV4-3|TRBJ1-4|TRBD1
CASSQLGQGGTKLFF
TGCGCCAGCAGCCAATTGGGACAGGGTGGTACAAAACTGTTTTTT
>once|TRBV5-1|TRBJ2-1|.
CASSLRGSSYNEQFF
TGCGCCAGCAGCTTGAGGGGGAGCTCCTACAATGAGCAGTTCTTC
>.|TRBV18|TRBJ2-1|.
CASSPPLATTYNEQFF
TGTGCCAGCTCACCACCTCTAGCGACAACCTACAATGAGCAGTTCTTC
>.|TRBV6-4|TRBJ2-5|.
CASSQGPGPQETQHF
TGTGCCAGCAGCCAGGGGCCAGGGCCACAAGAGACCCAGCACTTC
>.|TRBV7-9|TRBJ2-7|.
CASSRHGGTYEQYF
TGTGCCAGCAGCCGACACGGGGGAACCTACGAGCAGTACTTC
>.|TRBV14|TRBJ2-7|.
CASSQDPASQGGEQYF
TGTGCCAGCAGCCAAGATCCAGCAAGCCAGGGTGGCGAGCAGTACTTC
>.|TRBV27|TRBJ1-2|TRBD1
CASRDSGQTYGYTF
TGTGCCAGCAGAGACTCGGGACAGACGTATGGCTACACCTTC
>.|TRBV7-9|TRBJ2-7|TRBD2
CASSSGTSGRLHEQYF
TGTGCCAGCAGCTCCGGGACTAGCGGGAGGCTCCACGAGCAGTACTTC
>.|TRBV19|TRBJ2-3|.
CASGTRSTDTQYF
TGTGCCAGTGGTACGCGGAGCACAGATACGCAGTATTTT
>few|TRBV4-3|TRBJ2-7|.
CASSQDPGSSYEQYF
TGCGCCAGCAGCCAAGATCCGGGGAGCTCCTACGAGCAGTACTTC
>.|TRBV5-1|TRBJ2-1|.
CASSTDWALGEQFF
TGCGCCAGCAGCACGGACTGGGCATTGGGTGAGCAGTTCTTC
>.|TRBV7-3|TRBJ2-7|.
CASSLTGGLKYEQYF
TGTGCCAGCAGCTTAACTGGGGGCCTGAAGTACGAGCAGTACTTC
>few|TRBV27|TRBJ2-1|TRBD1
CASSKGTGGLYNEQFF
TGTGCCAGCAGCAAAGGGACAGGGGGCCTCTACAATGAGCAGTTCTTC
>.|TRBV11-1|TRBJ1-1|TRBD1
CASSLGLRDRGTEAFF
TGTGCCAGCAGCTTAGGTCTTCGGGACAGGGGAACTGAAGCTTTCTTT
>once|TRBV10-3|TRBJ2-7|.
CAISDSGGVSYEQYF
TGTGCCATCAGTGATTCTGGCGGGGTTTCCTACGAGCAGTACTTC
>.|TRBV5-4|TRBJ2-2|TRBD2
CASSLEPRGGTGELFF
TGTGCCAGCAGCTTGGAACCCCGGGGGGGCACCGGGGAGCTGTTTTTT
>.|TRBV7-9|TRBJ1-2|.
CASSLAQDYGYTF
TGTGCCAGCAGCTTAGCACAGGACTATGGCTACACCTTC
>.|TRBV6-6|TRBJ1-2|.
CASSYGEGGSGYTF
TGTGCCAGCAGTTACGGCGAGGGAGGGAGTGGCTACACCTTC
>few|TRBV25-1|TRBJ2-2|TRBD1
CASSTPTGVTGELFF
TGTGCCAGCAGTACGCCCACAGGGGTCACCGGGGAGCTGTTTTTT
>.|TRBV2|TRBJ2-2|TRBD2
CASSEERGGVGELFF
TGTGCCAGCAGTGAGGAGCGGGGGGGTGTCGGGGAGCTGTTTTTT
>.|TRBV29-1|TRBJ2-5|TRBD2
CSARLAGAPSQETQYF
TGCAGCGCCCGGCTAGCGGGCGCTCCCTCGCAAGAGACCCAGTACTTC
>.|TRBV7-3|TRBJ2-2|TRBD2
CASSLTPAGANTGELFF
TGTGCCAGCAGCTTAACCCCAGCGGGGGCCAACACCGGGGAGCTGTTTTTT
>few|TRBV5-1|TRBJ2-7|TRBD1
CASGRTGVGYEQYF
TGCGCCAGCGGTAGGACAGGGGTGGGCTACGAGCAGTACTTC
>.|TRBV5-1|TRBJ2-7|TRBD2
CASSVGGGTSYEQYF
TGCGCCAGCAGCGTCGGCGGGGGAACCTCCTACGAGCAGTACTTC
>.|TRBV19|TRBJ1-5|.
CASSIGVYSNQPQHF
TGTGCCAGTAGTATTGGAGTATATAGCAATCAGCCCCAGCATTTT
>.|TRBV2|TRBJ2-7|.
CASNPDSYEQYF
TGTGCCAGCAATCCGGACTCCTACGAGCAGTACTTC
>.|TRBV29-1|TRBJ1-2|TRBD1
CSVEVPGTGYGYTF
TGCAGCGTTGAAGTCCCCGGGACAGGGTATGGCTACACCTTC
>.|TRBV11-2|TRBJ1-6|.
CASSLKRGMALHF
TGTGCCAGCAGCTTAAAACGGGGGATGGCCCTCCACTTT
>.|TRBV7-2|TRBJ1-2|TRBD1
CASSLAGTAYGYTF
TGTGCCAGCAGCTTAGCCGGGACAGCATATGGCTACACCTTC
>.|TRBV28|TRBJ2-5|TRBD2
CASSGGAGGRETQYF
TGTGCCAGCAGCGGGGGGGCGGGAGGTCGGGAGACCCAGTACTTC
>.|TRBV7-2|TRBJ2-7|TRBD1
CASSQGQSYEQYF
TGTGCCAGCAGCCAGGGACAGTCCTACGAGCAGTACTTC
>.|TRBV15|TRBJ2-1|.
CATSRDVSEQFF
TGTGCCACCAGCAGAGATGTCAGTGAGCAGTTCTTC
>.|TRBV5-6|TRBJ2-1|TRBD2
CASSSLSPSGGAFYNEQFF
TGTGCCAGCAGCTCACTCTCGCCCAGCGGGGGGGCCTTCTACAATGAGCAGTTCTTC
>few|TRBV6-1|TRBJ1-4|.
CASSAYDEKLFF
TGTGCCAGCAGTGCCTACGATGAAAAACTGTTTTTT
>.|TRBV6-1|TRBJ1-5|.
CASSVFVPSPVGNQPQHF
TGTGCCAGCAGTGTTTTTGTACCATCCCCAGTTGGCAATCAGCCCCAGCATTTT
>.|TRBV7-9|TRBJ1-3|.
CSSSLDRISGNTIYF
TGTTCCAGCAGCCTAGACAGAATCTCTGGAAACACCATATATTTT